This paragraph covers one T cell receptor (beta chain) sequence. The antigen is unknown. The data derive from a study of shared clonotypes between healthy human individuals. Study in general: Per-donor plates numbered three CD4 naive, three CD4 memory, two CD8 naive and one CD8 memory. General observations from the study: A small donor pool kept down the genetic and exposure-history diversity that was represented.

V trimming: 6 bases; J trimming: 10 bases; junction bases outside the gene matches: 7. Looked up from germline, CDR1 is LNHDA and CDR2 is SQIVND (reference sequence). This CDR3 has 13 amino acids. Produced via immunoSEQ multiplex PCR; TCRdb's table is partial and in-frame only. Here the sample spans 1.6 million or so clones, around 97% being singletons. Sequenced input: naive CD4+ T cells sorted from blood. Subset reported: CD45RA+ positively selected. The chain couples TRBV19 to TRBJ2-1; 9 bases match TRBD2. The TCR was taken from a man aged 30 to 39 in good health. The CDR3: CASRPSGISEQFF. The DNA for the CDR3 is TGTGCCAGTAGACCTAGCGGGATTTCCGAGCAGTTCTTC.